This T cell receptor beta chain stems from a study of T cell responses to AZD1222 COVID-19 vaccine. The count of this clone is one. Its antigen is not identified. The study's findings and limits: Spike-wide coverage was observed for vaccine-associated CD4 TCRs, with dominant responses at 160-218 and 743-854. There were mostly white British donors and more females than males, and clonal diversity was possibly underestimated.

Sequencing was performed with immunoSEQ multiplex PCR; in TCRdb, only in-frame clones are kept and a portion is missing. Among roughly 250,000 clones, approximately 95% were seen once, and the ten largest hold 0.5% to 0.65%. The TCR was taken from an adult in good health. Sequencing used peripheral blood, obtained on day 0 of AZD1222 vaccination.

The CDR3 bases are TGTGCCAGCAGTCCCTTTTACGGGAGGGTATTCTACGAGCAGTACTTC. Its protein product is CASSPFYGRVFYEQYF. The chain couples TRBV2 to TRBJ2-7; 8 bases align to TRBD2. This CDR3 spans 16 amino acids. Germline lookup yields CDR1 SNHLY and CDR2 FYNNEI. V was clipped by 5 bases and J by 3 bases; unmatched bases: 12.